This T cell receptor (beta chain) originates from a study of CD8+CD57+ T cells in acquired aplastic anemia. Sequencing was done on patients that had shown CD8+CD57+ cell expansion by flow cytometry. TCR beta VDJ combinations and CDR3 sequences were profiled from genomic DNA. TCRdb processed the reads anew with MiXCR; each CDR3 protein has one entry. The data hold roughly 220,000 distinct CDR3 sequences, with more than 55% observed a single time. The clonotype was recovered from a human donor with aplastic anemia. The sequenced material came from sorted CD4+, CD8+, or CD8+CD57+ T cells (not recorded which) from PBMCs.

The chain's CDR3 is CASSTNKPPGREAFF. As DNA, the CDR3 is TGTGCCAGTAGTACTAACAAACCACCGGGACGGGAAGCTTTCTTT. V gene TRBV19 combines with J gene TRBJ1-1, with D possibly TRBD1 on 5 matching bases. The CDR3 extends over 15 amino acids. Trimming took 4 bases from V and 8 from J, leaving 20 bases between them. The germline CDR1 and CDR2 sequences are LNHDA and SQIVND (reference sequence).